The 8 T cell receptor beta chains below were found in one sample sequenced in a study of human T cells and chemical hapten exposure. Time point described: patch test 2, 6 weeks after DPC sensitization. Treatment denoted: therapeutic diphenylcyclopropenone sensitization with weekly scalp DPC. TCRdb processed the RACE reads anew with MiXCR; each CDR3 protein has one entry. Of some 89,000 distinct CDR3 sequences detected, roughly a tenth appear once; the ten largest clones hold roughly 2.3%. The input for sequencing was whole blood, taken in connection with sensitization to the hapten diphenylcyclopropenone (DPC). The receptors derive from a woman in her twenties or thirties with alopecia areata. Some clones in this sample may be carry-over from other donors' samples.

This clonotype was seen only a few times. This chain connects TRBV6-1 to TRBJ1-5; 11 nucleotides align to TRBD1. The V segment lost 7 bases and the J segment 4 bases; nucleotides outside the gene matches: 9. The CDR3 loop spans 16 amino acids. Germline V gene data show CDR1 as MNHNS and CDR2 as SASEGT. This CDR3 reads CASTARDRGLNQPQHF. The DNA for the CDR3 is TGTGCCAGCACGGCCCGGGACAGGGGGTTGAATCAGCCCCAGCATTTT.

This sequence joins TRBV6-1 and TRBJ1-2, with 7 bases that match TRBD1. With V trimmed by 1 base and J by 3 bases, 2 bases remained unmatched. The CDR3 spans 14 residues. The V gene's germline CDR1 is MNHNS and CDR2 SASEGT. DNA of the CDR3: TGTGCCAGCAGTGAAGTTACAGGGGACTATGGCTACACCTTC. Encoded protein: CASSEVTGDYGYTF.

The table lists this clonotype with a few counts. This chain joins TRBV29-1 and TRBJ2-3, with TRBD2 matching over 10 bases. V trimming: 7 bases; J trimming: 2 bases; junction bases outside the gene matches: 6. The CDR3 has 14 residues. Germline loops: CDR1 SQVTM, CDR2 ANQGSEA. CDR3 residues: CSAIAGGLTDTQYF. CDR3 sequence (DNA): TGCAGCGCCATAGCGGGGGGACTCACAGATACGCAGTATTTT.

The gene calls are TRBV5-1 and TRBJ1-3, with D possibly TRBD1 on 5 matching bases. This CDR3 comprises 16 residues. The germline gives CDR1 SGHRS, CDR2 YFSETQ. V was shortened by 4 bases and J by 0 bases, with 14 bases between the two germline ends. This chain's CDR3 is CASSTSGPSSGNTIYF. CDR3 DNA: TGCGCCAGCAGCACGTCGGGACCCAGCTCTGGAAACACCATATATTTT.

CDR3 amino acids: CASSVGPTGIGGSPLHF. The CDR3 DNA follows: TGTGCCAGCAGCGTAGGCCCCACAGGGATCGGAGGATCACCCCTCCACTTT. This rearrangement joins TRBV9 to TRBJ1-6, with D possibly matching TRBD1 (6 bases). Germline values: CDR1 SGDLS, CDR2 YYNGEE. The CDR3 extends over 17 amino acids. The germline V and J ends were trimmed by 0 bases and 10 bases, with 20 bases remaining between them.

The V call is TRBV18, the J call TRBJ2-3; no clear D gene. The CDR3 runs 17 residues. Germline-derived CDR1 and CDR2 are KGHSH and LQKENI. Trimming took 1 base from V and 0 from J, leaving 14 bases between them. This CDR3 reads CASSPRTSRSSTDTQYF. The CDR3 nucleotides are TGTGCCAGCTCACCACGGACCTCCAGATCTAGCACAGATACGCAGTATTTT.

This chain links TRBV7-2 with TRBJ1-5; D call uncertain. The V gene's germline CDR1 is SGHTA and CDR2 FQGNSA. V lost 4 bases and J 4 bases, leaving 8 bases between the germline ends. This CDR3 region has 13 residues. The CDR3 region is CASSYGGNQPQHF. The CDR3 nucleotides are TGTGCCAGCAGCTACGGCGGGAATCAGCCCCAGCATTTT.

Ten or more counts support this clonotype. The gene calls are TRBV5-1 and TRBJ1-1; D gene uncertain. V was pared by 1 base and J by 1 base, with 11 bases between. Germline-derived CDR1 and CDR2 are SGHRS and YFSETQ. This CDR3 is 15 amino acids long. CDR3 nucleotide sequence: TGCGCCAGCAGCTTGTACATAGGGAAGAACACTGAAGCTTTCTTT. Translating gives CASSLYIGKNTEAFF. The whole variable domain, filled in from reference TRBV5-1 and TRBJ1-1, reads KAGVTQTPRYLIKTRGQQVTLSCSPISGHRSVSWYQQTPGQGLQFLFEYFSETQRNKGNFPGRFSGRQFSNSRSEMNVSTLELGDSALYLCASSLYIGKNTEAFFGQGTRLTVV.